This TCR beta chain was sequenced during a study of OX40 agonist ivuxolimab in advanced cancers. Study-wide findings and caveats: In general, CD8+ T cells held more expanded clones than CD4+ did, on average. At doses 0.1 to 3.0 mg/kg, CD4+ and CD8+ clones expanded.

The assay was immunoSEQ multiplex PCR, and TCRdb's table has in-frame clones only and misses some. The data contain 99,000 or so clones, approximately 95% of them seen just once; the ten biggest clones take up 2%. This CDR3 is built from 13 residues. CDR1 and CDR2 (germline): MNHEY, SMNVEV (reference sequence). The V end was cut by 3 bases, the J end by 3 bases, with 9 bases between. This clone was counted only a few times. Its specificity is unknown. The material was CD4+ or CD8+ T cells sorted from blood, obtained in a trial of the OX40 agonist ivuxolimab. This chain joins TRBV27 and TRBJ2-7; D unclear. This receptor was obtained from an adult with an advanced solid tumor such as melanoma, head and neck, liver or kidney cancer. Here the CDR3 DNA reads TGTGCCAGCAGTTTCAATCTCGGCTACGAGCAGTACTTC. Its translation is CASSFNLGYEQYF.